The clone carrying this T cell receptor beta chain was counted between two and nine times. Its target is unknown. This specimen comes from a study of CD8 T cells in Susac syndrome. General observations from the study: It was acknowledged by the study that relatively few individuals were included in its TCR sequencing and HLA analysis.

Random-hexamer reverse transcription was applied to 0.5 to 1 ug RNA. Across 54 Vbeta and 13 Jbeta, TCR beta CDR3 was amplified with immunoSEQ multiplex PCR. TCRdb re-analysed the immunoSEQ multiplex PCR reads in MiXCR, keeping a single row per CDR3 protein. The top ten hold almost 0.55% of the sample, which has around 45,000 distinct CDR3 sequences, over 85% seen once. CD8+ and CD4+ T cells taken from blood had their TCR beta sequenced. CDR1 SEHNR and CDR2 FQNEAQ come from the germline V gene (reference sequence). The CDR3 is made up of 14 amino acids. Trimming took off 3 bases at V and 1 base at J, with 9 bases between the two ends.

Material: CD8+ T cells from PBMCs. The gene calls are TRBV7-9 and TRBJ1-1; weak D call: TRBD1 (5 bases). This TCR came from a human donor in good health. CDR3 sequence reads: CASSFAGGNTEAFF. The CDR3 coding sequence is TGTGCCAGCAGCTTTGCGGGGGGGAACACTGAAGCTTTCTTT.